These 5 T cell receptor beta chains were all obtained from the same sample, sequenced in a study of CD8 T cells in ankylosing spondylitis. No antigen has been identified for these receptors. TCRdb itself ran the 5' RACE reads through MiXCR, one entry per CDR3 protein. The profile shows over 700,000 distinct CDR3 sequences, 19% of them singletons. General study results and limits: What seemed typical of ankylosing spondylitis blood was a TCR beta motif built from roughly eight highly homologous variants.

Sequenced: blood, either unsorted or a sorted T cell fraction (not recorded which). These receptors came from a male donor with ankylosing spondylitis.

The chain combines TRBV6-1 with TRBJ2-3; 9 bases map to TRBD2. Germline V gene sequence: CDR1 MNHNS, CDR2 SASEGT. The CDR3 covers 14 residues. The trim removed 7 bases at V and 4 bases at J, leaving 6 bases unmatched. The DNA of the CDR3 is TGTGCCAGCACGCGGGGGGGAGTCCCAGATACGCAGTATTTT. Encoded protein: CASTRGGVPDTQYF.

The rearrangement links TRBV20-1 to TRBJ2-1, with D perhaps TRBD1 or TRBD2 (7 bases each). V shed 5 bases and J shed 7 bases, with 15 bases lying between them. CDR1 and CDR2 from the germline V gene are DFQATT and SNEGSKA (reference sequence). This CDR3 is built from 13 residues. The CDR3 reads CSAPRQGGNEQFF. CDR3 nucleotide sequence: TGCAGTGCTCCCCGACAGGGAGGGAATGAGCAGTTCTTC.

This clonotype was counted between two and nine times. The rearrangement uses TRBV11-2 and TRBJ1-6, with no clear D. The CDR3 spans 14 residues. Germline CDR1 and CDR2: SGHAT and FQNNGV. V was trimmed by 3 bases and J by 4 bases, leaving 7 bases between them. This chain's CDR3 is CASSFAGYNSPLHF. The CDR3 coding sequence is TGTGCCAGCAGCTTCGCAGGTTATAATTCACCCCTCCACTTT.

V usage is TRBV4-3 and J usage is TRBJ1-4; D remains unclear. The CDR3 is 16 amino acids. The V end lost 0 bases, the J end lost 13 bases, and 21 bases lay between the germline ends. Germline V gene sequence: CDR1 LGHNA, CDR2 YSLEER. The CDR3 nucleotides read TGCGCCAGCAGCCAAGATCGATGGCCGACCCCGACGGGACTGTTTTTT. Its protein is CASSQDRWPTPTGLFF.

The table lists this clonotype with a few counts. The chain has TRBV29-1 and TRBJ2-3; D might be TRBD2 (5 bases). Trimming took 0 bases from V and 5 from J, leaving 9 bases between them. The germline gives CDR1 SQVTM, CDR2 ANQGSEA. The CDR3 is made up of 13 amino acids. In DNA, the CDR3 is TGCAGCGTTGAAGAGGAGGTGGGAGATACGCAGTATTTT. It encodes CSVEEEVGDTQYF.